The sequence of this T cell receptor beta chain was determined in a study of T cell responses to AZD1222 COVID-19 vaccine. TCRdb's table, derived via immunoSEQ multiplex PCR, lists solely in-frame clones and lacks some. Among almost 65,000 clones listed, about 83% were seen once. Germline loops: CDR1 SNHLY, CDR2 FYNNEI. The CDR3 is made up of 11 amino acids. V dropped 9 bases and J dropped 8; count of bases not matched to a gene: 6. The material was peripheral blood, obtained on day 0 of AZD1222 vaccination. The V and J genes are TRBV2 and TRBJ1-1; TRBD1 matches at 7 bases. The source is an adult in good health. CDR3 nucleotides: TGTGCCAGTACCTCGACAGGGGAAGCTTTCTTT. It translates to CASTSTGEAFF.